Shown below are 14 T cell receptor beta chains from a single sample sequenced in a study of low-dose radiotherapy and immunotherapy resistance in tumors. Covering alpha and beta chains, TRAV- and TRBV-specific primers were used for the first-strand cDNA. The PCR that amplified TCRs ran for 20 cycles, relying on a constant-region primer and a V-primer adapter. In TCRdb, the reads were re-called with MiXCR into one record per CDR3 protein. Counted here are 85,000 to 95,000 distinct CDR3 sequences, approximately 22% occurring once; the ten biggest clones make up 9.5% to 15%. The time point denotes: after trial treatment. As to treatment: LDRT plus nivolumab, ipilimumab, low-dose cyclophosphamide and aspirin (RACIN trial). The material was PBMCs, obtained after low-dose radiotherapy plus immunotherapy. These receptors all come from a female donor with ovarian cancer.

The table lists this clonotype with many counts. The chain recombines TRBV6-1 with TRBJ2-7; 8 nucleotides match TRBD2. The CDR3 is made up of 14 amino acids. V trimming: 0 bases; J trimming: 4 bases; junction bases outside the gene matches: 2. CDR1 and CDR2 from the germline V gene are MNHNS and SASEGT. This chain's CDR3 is CASSEASGTYEQYF. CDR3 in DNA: TGTGCCAGCAGTGAAGCTAGCGGGACATACGAGCAGTACTTC.

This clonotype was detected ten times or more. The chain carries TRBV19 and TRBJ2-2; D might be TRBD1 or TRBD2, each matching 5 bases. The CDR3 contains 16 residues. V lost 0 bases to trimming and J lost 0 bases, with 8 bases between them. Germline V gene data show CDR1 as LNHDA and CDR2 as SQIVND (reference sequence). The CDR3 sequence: CASSIEGVSNTGELFF. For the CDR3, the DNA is TGTGCCAGTAGTATAGAGGGGGTCTCGAACACCGGGGAGCTGTTTTTT.

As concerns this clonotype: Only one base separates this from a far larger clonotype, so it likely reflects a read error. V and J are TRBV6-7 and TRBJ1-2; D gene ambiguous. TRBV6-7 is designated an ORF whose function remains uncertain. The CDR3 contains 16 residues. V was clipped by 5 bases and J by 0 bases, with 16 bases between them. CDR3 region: CASSESAASSNYGYTF. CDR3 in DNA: TGTGCCAGCAGTGAATCGGCAGCCTCTTCTAACTATGGCTACACCTTC.

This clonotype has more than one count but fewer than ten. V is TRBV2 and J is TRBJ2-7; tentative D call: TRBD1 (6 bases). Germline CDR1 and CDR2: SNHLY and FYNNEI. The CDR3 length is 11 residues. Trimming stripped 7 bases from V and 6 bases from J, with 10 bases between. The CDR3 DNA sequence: TGTGCCAGCAAAGTGGGGGCCGAGCAGTACTTC. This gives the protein CASKVGAEQYF.

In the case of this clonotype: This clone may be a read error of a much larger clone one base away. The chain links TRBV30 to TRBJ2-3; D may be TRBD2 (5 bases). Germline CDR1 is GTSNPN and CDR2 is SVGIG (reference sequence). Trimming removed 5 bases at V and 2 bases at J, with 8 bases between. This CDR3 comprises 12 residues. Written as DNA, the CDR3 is TGTGCCTGGGACGGGGTCACAGATACGCAGTATTTT. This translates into CAWDGVTDTQYF.

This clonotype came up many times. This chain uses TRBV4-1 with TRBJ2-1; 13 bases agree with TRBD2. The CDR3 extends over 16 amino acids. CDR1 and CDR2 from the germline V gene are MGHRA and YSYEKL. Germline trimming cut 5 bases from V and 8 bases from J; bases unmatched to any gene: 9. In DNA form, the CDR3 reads TGCGCCAGCAGCAAGACTAGCGGGGGGCTCAAGGATGAGCAGTTCTTC. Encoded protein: CASSKTSGGLKDEQFF.

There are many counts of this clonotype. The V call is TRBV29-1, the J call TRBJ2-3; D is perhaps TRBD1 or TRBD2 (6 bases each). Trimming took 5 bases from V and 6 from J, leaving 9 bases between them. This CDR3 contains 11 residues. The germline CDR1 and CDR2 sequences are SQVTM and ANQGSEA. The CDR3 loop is CSVRGADTQYF. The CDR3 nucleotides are TGCAGCGTTAGGGGGGCGGATACGCAGTATTTT.

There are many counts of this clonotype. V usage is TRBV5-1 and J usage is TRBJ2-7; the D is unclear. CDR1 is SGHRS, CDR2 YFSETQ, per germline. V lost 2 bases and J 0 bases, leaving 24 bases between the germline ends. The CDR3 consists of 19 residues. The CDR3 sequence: CASSFGAARLPSFSYEQYF. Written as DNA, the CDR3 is TGCGCCAGCAGCTTCGGTGCCGCCCGACTCCCCTCGTTCTCCTACGAGCAGTACTTC.

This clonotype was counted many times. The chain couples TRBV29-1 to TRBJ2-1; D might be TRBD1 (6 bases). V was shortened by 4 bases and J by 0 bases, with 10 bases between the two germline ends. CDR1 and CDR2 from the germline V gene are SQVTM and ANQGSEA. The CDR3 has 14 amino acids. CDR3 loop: CSVGRGYSYNEQFF. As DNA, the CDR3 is TGCAGCGTTGGTAGGGGGTACTCCTACAATGAGCAGTTCTTC.

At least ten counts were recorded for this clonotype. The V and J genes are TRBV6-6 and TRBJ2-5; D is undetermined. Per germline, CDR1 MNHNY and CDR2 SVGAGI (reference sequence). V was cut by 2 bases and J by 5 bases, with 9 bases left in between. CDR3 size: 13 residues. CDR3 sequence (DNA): TGTGCCAGCAGTTACCTCATCCGGGAGACCCAGTACTTC. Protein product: CASSYLIRETQYF.

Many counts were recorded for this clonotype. Here the CDR3 DNA reads TGTGCCAGCAGCTCCCCCCGGGGGCAGGGGGAGACCCAGTACTTC. Its translation: CASSSPRGQGETQYF. The chain employs TRBV5-4 and TRBJ2-5; TRBD1 or TRBD2 may be the D gene (6 bases each). The CDR3 runs to 15 residues. V was trimmed by 3 bases and J by 5 bases, leaving 17 bases between them. CDR1 and CDR2 (germline): SGHNT, YYREEE (reference sequence).

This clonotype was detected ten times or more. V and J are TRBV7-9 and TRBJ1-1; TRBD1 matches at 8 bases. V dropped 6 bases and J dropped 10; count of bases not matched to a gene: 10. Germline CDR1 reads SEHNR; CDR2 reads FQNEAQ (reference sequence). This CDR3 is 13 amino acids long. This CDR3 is CASSIQGGPLAFF. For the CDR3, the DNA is TGTGCCAGCAGTATACAGGGGGGCCCACTAGCTTTCTTT.

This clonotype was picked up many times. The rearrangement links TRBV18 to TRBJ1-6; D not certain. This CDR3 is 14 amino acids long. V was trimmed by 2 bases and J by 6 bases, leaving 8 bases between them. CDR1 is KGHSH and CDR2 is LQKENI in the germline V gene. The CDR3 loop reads CASSPATANSPLHF. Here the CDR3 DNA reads TGTGCCAGCTCACCAGCCACAGCTAATTCACCCCTCCACTTT.

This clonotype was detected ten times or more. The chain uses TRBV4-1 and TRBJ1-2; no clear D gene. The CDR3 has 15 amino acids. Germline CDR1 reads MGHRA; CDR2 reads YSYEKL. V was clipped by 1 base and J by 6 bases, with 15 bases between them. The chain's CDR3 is CASSQAREFGDGYTF. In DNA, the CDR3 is TGCGCCAGCAGCCAAGCCCGGGAATTCGGAGATGGCTACACCTTC.